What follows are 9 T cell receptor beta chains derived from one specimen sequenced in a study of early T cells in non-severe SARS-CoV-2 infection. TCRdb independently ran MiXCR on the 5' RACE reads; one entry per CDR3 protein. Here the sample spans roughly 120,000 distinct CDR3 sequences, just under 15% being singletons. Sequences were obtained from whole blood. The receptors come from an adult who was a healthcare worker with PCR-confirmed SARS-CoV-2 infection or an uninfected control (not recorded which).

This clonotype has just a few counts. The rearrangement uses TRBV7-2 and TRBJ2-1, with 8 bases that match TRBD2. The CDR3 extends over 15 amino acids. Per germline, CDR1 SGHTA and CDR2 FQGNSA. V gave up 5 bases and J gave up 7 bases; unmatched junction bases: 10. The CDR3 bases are TGTGCCAGCAGCCCACCGGGACTAGGATCGAATGAGCAGTTCTTC. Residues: CASSPPGLGSNEQFF.

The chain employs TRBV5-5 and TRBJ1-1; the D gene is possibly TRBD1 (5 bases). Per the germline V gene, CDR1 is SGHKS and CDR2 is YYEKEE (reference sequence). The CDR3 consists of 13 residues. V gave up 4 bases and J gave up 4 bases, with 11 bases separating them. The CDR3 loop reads CASSRDLATEAFF. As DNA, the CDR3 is TGTGCCAGCAGCCGGGACTTGGCCACTGAAGCTTTCTTT. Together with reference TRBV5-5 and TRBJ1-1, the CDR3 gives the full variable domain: DAGVTQSPTHLIKTRGQQVTLRCSPISGHKSVSWYQQVLGQGPQFIFQYYEKEERGRGNFPDRFSARQFPNYSSELNVNALLLGDSALYLCASSRDLATEAFFGQGTRLTVV.

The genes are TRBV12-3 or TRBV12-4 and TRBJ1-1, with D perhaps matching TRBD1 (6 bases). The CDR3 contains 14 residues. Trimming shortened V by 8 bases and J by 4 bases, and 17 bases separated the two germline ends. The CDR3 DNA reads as TGTGCCAGCGACCCAGAGGGGGTGGTCACTGAAGCTTTCTTT. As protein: CASDPEGVVTEAFF.

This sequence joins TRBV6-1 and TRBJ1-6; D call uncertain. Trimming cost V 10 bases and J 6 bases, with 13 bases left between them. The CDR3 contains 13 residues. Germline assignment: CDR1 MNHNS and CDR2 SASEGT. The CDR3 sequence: CATCLGSNSPLHF. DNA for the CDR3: TGTGCCACTTGTCTGGGTAGTAATTCACCCCTCCACTTT.

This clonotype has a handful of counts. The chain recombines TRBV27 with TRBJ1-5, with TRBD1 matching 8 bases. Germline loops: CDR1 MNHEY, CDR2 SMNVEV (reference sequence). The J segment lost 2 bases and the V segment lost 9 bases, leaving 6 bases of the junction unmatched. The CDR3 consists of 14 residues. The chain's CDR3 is CASGQGSRNQPQHF. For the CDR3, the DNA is TGTGCCAGTGGACAGGGTTCTCGCAATCAGCCCCAGCATTTT.

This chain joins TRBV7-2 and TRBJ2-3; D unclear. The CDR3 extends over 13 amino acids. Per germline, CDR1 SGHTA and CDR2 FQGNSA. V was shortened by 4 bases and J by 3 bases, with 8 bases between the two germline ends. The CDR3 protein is CASSSAWTDTQYF. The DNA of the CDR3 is TGTGCCAGCAGCTCCGCGTGGACAGATACGCAGTATTTT.

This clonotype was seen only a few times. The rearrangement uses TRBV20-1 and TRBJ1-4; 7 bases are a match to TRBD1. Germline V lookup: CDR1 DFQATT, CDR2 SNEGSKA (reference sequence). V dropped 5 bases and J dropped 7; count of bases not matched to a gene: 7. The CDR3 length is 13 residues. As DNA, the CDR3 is TGCAGTGCTCGACGACAGGGTGGTGAAAAACTGTTTTTT. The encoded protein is CSARRQGGEKLFF.

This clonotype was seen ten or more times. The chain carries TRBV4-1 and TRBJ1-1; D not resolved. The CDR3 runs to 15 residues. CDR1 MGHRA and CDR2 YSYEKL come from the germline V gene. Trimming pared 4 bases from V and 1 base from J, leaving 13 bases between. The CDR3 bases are TGCGCCAGCAGCCGTACGGATCAGGAGAACACTGAAGCTTTCTTT. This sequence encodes CASSRTDQENTEAFF.

CDR3 DNA sequence: TGTGCCAGCAGTCCCCATGCCCGGGTAAATCAGCCCCAGCATTTT. Translation: CASSPHARVNQPQHF. V and J are TRBV12-3 or TRBV12-4 and TRBJ1-5; D not resolved. Trimming cost V 5 bases and J 4 bases, with 15 bases left between them. The CDR3 totals 15 residues.